The sample holds one count of the clone carrying this TCR beta chain. Repertoires were generated with immunoSEQ multiplex PCR, while TCRdb's copy carries only in-frame clones and drops some. The data hold tens of thousands of clones, with about nine tenths observed a single time. At study entry, adolescents had tuberculin skin tests and IGRA screening. On average approximately 100,000 T cells per donor were immunosequenced. Per germline, CDR1 SGHNT and CDR2 YYREEE (reference sequence). The V and J ends lost 4 bases and 1 base, in that order; junction bases with no gene match: 4. The CDR3 has 15 amino acids. The sample is drawn from a study of T cells in tuberculosis. For the study at large: CD1B tetramers identified T cells specific for mycobacterial lipid GMM. In South Africa, adults with active tuberculosis were compared with IGRA-negative and latently infected IGRA-positive adolescents.

The source material was PBMCs. The receptor comes from a donor aged 10 to 29 with latent tuberculosis or without tuberculosis infection. The chain recombines TRBV5-4 with TRBJ2-2; 7 bases are shared with TRBD2. This chain's CDR3 is CASSPPSGNTGELFF. CDR3 bases: TGTGCCAGCAGCCCTCCTAGCGGGAACACCGGGGAGCTGTTTTTT. The whole variable domain, filled in from reference TRBV5-4 and TRBJ2-2, reads ETGVTQSPTHLIKTRGQQVTLRCSSQSGHNTVSWYQQALGQGPQFIFQYYREEENGRGNFPPRFSGLQFPNYSSELNVNALELDDSALYLCASSPPSGNTGELFFGEGSRLTVL.